One and the same sample provided the 24 T cell receptor beta chains below, sequenced in a study of long-term antiretroviral therapy in people with HIV. Researchers report immunoSEQ v3.0 was run at survey level. Profiled with immunoSEQ multiplex PCR; TCRdb holds only in-frame clones, not every one. The repertoire has some 9,600 clones, 84% of them found once; the top ten carry 9% to 9.5%. This material consisted of unsorted PBMCs, taken 0.3 years before starting antiretroviral therapy. These receptors were obtained from a man aged 25-45 years with HIV.

The chain has TRBV7-9 and TRBJ2-3; 11 nucleotides line up with TRBD2. In germline, CDR1 is SEHNR, CDR2 FQNEAQ (reference sequence). V shed 9 bases and J 4 bases; nucleotides not matched to a gene: 6. The CDR3 is 14 amino acids. CDR3 nucleotide sequence: TGTGCCAGTCGGACTAGCGGGTCTTCAGATACGCAGTATTTT. Translation gives CASRTSGSSDTQYF. Full variable domain (missing parts from reference TRBV7-9 and TRBJ2-3): DTGVSQNPRHKITKRGQNVTFRCDPISEHNRLYWYRQTLGQGPEFLTYFQNEAQLEKSRLLSDRFSAERPKGSFSTLEIQRTEQGDSAMYLCASRTSGSSDTQYFGPGTRLTVL.

J is TRBJ1-2 and V is TRBV14, with D possibly TRBD1 on 6 matching bases. CDR3 length: 15 residues. Per the germline V gene, CDR1 is SGHDN and CDR2 is FVKESK. V lost 3 bases, J lost 4 bases, and 15 bases lay in between. This CDR3 reads CASSHLGGQRYGYTF. The DNA of the CDR3 is TGTGCCAGCAGCCATCTAGGGGGGCAGCGCTATGGCTACACCTTC.

The V gene is TRBV28, the J gene TRBJ2-7; 8 bases are a match to TRBD1. Germline V gene sequence: CDR1 MDHEN, CDR2 SYDVKM. J gave up 0 bases and V 3 bases, and 16 bases lay outside the gene matches. This CDR3 comprises 19 residues. The CDR3: CASSFQKGQDWLSSYEQYF. CDR3 in DNA: TGTGCCAGCAGTTTCCAGAAGGGACAGGATTGGCTAAGCTCCTACGAGCAGTACTTC.

The J gene is TRBJ2-1, the V gene TRBV5-6; 16 nucleotides agree with TRBD2. The CDR3 has 19 residues. The V and J ends lost 0 bases and 3 bases, in that order; junction bases with no gene match: 6. CDR1 and CDR2 (germline): SGHDT, YYEEEE. The CDR3 bases are TGTGCCAGCAGCTTGGAGGGACTAGCGGGAGGGGCGAGCTACAATGAGCAGTTCTTC. It yields the protein CASSLEGLAGGASYNEQFF.

In its sample, this clone is large. The chain joins TRBV19 to TRBJ2-7; TRBD2 matches 11 bases. The V segment lost 5 bases and the J segment 5 bases; nucleotides outside the gene matches: 20. CDR3 length: 19 residues. Germline CDR1 is LNHDA and CDR2 is SQIVND (reference sequence). Written as DNA, the CDR3 is TGTGCCAGTAGTCGCAGGGGCCCTGGACTAGCGGGCTTGCTCGACGAGCAGTACTTC. Residues: CASSRRGPGLAGLLDEQYF.

The chain couples TRBV7-9 to TRBJ2-1; a weak D match, TRBD2 (7 bases). V gave up 0 bases and J gave up 0 bases, with 12 bases separating them. The germline V gene encodes CDR1 SEHNR and CDR2 FQNEAQ (reference sequence). The CDR3 contains 17 residues. The CDR3 coding sequence is TGTGCCAGCAGCTTAGCGAGGGGGGGGCTCTCCTACAATGAGCAGTTCTTC. The encoded protein is CASSLARGGLSYNEQFF.

The chain carries TRBV27 and TRBJ1-4, with 7 bases aligning to TRBD1. Per the germline V gene, CDR1 is MNHEY and CDR2 is SMNVEV (reference sequence). After removal of 1 base from V and 6 bases from J, the junction contained 5 bases not matched to a gene. The CDR3 is made up of 15 amino acids. CDR3 residues: CASSLLGTADEKLFF. CDR3 DNA sequence: TGTGCCAGCAGTTTATTAGGGACAGCGGATGAAAAACTGTTTTTT.

This clone was counted only a few times. V and J are TRBV6-1 and TRBJ1-2, with a weak D call TRBD1 (5 bases). The CDR3 runs 13 residues. V lost 6 bases, J lost 4 bases, and 12 bases lay in between. Germline loops: CDR1 MNHNS, CDR2 SASEGT. In DNA, the CDR3 is TGTGCCAGCAGGGACCTGGGGGGCTATGGCTACACCTTC. This translates into CASRDLGGYGYTF.

The chain couples TRBV5-1 to TRBJ2-7; TRBD2 aligns across 9 bases. The length of the CDR3 is 14 residues. J lost 1 base, V lost 4 bases, and 3 bases had no gene match. CDR1 and CDR2 (germline): SGHRS, YFSETQ. CDR3 nucleotides: TGCGCCAGCAGCATAGCGGGAGAGTCCTACGAGCAGTACTTC. Translated: CASSIAGESYEQYF.

A few counts support this clone. This chain joins TRBV11-2 and TRBJ1-3; D gene uncertain. V was shortened by 9 bases and J by 0 bases, with 9 bases between the two germline ends. The CDR3 spans 13 residues. Germline V gives CDR1 SGHAT, CDR2 FQNNGV. The CDR3, as DNA: TGTGCCAGTAAGACTCCCTCTGGAAACACCATATATTTT. This encodes CASKTPSGNTIYF.

This clone has only one observation. The J gene is TRBJ2-1, the V gene TRBV2; perhaps TRBD1 as D (5 bases). This CDR3 spans 15 amino acids. Trimming shortened V by 6 bases and J by 0 bases, and 12 bases separated the two germline ends. Germline assignment: CDR1 SNHLY and CDR2 FYNNEI. The CDR3 loop is CASRRDSSSYNEQFF. The DNA for the CDR3 is TGTGCCAGCAGGCGCGACAGCAGCTCCTACAATGAGCAGTTCTTC.

This clone was seen more than once but under ten times. This rearrangement joins TRBV6-5 to TRBJ2-1, with TRBD2 matching over 11 bases. CDR1 is MNHEY, CDR2 SVGAGI, per germline. The V gene end was trimmed by 5 bases and the J gene end by 7 bases; junction bases not matched to a gene: 4. CDR3 length: 14 amino acids. The CDR3 here is CASSIAGGPNEQFF. CDR3 sequence (DNA): TGTGCCAGCAGTATAGCGGGGGGGCCTAATGAGCAGTTCTTC.

The rearrangement links TRBV5-1 to TRBJ2-2; 8 bases line up with TRBD1. Germline V gene sequence: CDR1 SGHRS, CDR2 YFSETQ. V lost 10 bases to trimming and J lost 3 bases; unmatched junction nucleotides: 11. The CDR3 extends over 15 amino acids. The CDR3 coding sequence is TGCGCCGACGCACCAGGGGGCGGTGACACCGGGGAGCTGTTTTTT. Its protein is CADAPGGGDTGELFF.

The chain is built from TRBV10-2 and TRBJ2-5, with TRBD2 as a possible D gene (5 bases). This CDR3 has 12 residues. Germline lookup yields CDR1 WSHSY and CDR2 SAAADI. V was clipped by 9 bases and J by 2 bases, with 10 bases between them. CDR3 residues: CASRGQQETQYF. The DNA for the CDR3 is TGCGCCAGTCGCGGGCAGCAAGAGACCCAGTACTTC.

The chain uses TRBV5-6 and TRBJ2-1; D is unresolved. Trimming took 2 bases from V and 0 from J, leaving 9 bases between them. The CDR3 has 15 residues. CDR1 SGHDT and CDR2 YYEEEE come from the germline V gene. The CDR3 bases are TGTGCCAGCAGCTTCCGTTTAAGCTCCTACAATGAGCAGTTCTTC. Translation gives CASSFRLSSYNEQFF.

The chain employs TRBV19 and TRBJ2-3, with D possibly matching TRBD1 (7 bases). Per germline, CDR1 LNHDA and CDR2 SQIVND (reference sequence). The CDR3 has 15 residues. V shed 5 bases and J shed 0 bases, with 12 bases lying between them. The CDR3 DNA follows: TGTGCCAGTAGTGGAGGGGGCTTTAGCACAGATACGCAGTATTTT. Its protein is CASSGGGFSTDTQYF.

V usage is TRBV7-9 and J usage is TRBJ2-5, with TRBD1 identical over 7 bases. The CDR3 sequence is 14 residues long. Germline-derived CDR1 and CDR2 are SEHNR and FQNEAQ (reference sequence). V shed 4 bases, J shed 5 bases, and the junction held 7 bases outside the gene matches. The CDR3 region has the DNA TGTGCCAGCAGCTCAATACAGGGGACGGAGACCCAGTACTTC. It yields the protein CASSSIQGTETQYF.

The rearrangement links TRBV11-2 to TRBJ1-4; 7 bases fit TRBD1. Looked up from germline, CDR1 is SGHAT and CDR2 is FQNNGV. The ends lost 0 bases at V and 4 bases at J; junction bases unmatched: 11. The CDR3 sequence is 18 residues long. The CDR3 sequence: CASSLDKGGTASNEKLFF. In DNA, the CDR3 is TGTGCCAGCAGCTTAGATAAGGGCGGGACAGCGAGTAATGAAAAACTGTTTTTT.

The chain combines TRBV5-6 with TRBJ2-3, with D unclear. The V end was cut by 0 bases, the J end by 0 bases, with 17 bases between. CDR1 SGHDT and CDR2 YYEEEE come from the germline V gene. The CDR3 has 18 residues. The CDR3 spells CASSLASAAYVSTDTQYF. Here the CDR3 DNA reads TGTGCCAGCAGCTTGGCCAGTGCCGCCTATGTTAGCACAGATACGCAGTATTTT.

V and J are TRBV6-5 and TRBJ2-7; D might be TRBD1 (6 bases). Trimming left V 5 bases short and J 3 bases short, with 14 bases between. The V gene's germline CDR1 is MNHEY and CDR2 SVGAGI. The CDR3 has 14 amino acids. In DNA form, the CDR3 reads TGTGCCAGCAGTAAACAGGGTACCCACTACGAGCAGTACTTC. Translated, it gives CASSKQGTHYEQYF.

V usage is TRBV19 and J usage is TRBJ1-1; 7 nucleotides agree with TRBD1. The CDR3 is made up of 14 amino acids. Per the germline V gene, CDR1 is LNHDA and CDR2 is SQIVND (reference sequence). The V segment lost 5 bases and the J segment 5 bases; nucleotides outside the gene matches: 8. In nucleotides, the CDR3 is TGTGCCAGTAGTCGTCAGGGGGGCTGGACTGAAGCTTTCTTT. Translated: CASSRQGGWTEAFF.

V usage is TRBV5-1 and J usage is TRBJ2-5, with D possibly TRBD2 on 7 matching bases. CDR1 and CDR2 (germline): SGHRS, YFSETQ. V lost 0 bases and J 5 bases, leaving 14 bases between the germline ends. The CDR3 runs 15 residues. The CDR3 sequence: CASSLAGGRGETQYF. DNA for the CDR3: TGCGCCAGCAGCTTGGCGGGGGGCCGGGGGGAGACCCAGTACTTC.

The CDR3 reads CASSMTVSYEQYF. The CDR3 DNA reads TGTGCCAGTAGTATGACAGTATCCTACGAGCAGTACTTC. The V call is TRBV19, the J call TRBJ2-7; possible D gene TRBD1, 5 bases. The CDR3 is 13 residues long. CDR1 and CDR2 (germline): LNHDA, SQIVND (reference sequence). V was trimmed by 3 bases and J by 1 base, leaving 7 bases between them.

The chain couples TRBV4-2 to TRBJ2-1; D not resolved. From germline, CDR1 is LGHNA and CDR2 YNFKEQ. The CDR3 has 15 amino acids. V dropped 2 bases and J dropped 0 bases, with 8 bases sitting between them. CDR3 coding DNA: TGTGCCAGCAGCCAACTAGGGAACTCCTACAATGAGCAGTTCTTC. Translated, it gives CASSQLGNSYNEQFF.